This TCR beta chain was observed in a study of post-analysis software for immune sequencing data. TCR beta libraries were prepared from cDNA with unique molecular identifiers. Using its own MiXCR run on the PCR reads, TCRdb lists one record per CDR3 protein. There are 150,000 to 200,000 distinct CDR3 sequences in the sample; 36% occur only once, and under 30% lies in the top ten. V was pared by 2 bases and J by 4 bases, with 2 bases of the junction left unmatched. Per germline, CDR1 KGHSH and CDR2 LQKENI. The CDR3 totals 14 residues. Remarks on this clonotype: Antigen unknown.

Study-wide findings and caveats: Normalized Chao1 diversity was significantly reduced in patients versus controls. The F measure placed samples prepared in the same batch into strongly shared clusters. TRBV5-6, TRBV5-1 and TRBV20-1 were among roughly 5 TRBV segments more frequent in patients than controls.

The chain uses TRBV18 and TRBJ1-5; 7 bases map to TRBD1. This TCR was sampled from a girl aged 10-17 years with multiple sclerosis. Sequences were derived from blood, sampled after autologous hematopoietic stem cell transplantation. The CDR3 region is CASSPTGANQPQHF. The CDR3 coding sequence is TGTGCCAGCTCACCAACAGGGGCGAATCAGCCCCAGCATTTT.